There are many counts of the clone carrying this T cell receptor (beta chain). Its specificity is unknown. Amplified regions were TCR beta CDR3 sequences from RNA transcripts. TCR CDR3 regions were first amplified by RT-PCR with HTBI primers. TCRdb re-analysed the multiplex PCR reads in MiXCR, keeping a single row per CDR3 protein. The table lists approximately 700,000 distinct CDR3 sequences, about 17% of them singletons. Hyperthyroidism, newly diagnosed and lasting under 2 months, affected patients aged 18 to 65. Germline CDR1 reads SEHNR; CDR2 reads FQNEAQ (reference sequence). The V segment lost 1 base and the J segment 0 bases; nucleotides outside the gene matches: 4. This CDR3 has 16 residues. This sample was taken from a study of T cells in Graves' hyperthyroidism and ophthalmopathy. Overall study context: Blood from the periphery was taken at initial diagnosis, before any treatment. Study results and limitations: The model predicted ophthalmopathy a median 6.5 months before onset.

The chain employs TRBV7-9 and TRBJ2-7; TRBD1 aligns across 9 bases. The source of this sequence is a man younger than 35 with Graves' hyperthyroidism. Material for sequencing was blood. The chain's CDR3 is CASSLGPTGGSYEQYF. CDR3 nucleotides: TGTGCCAGCAGCTTAGGGCCGACAGGGGGCTCCTACGAGCAGTACTTC.